What follows is one TCR beta chain and its context. Its target antigen remains unknown. Within one base of it there is no much larger clone, and no base qualities were kept. Libraries were prepared through UMI-ligation and nested PCR. To cover both TRBC1 and TRBC2, the beta constant-region primer consisted of an equimolar mix of two oligonucleotides. The ligated cDNA went through four rounds of PCR with nested alpha and beta constant-region primers together with the SP2 primer. A single-stranded oligonucleotide bearing the SP2 primer plus a 12-nucleotide UMI was ligated onto the 3' end of the cDNA by T4 RNA ligase 1. The ligation reaction was kept at 16 degrees C for 20-24 hours. To avoid over-amplification, PCR2 was usually performed as a SYBR Green qPCR and halted once a predetermined threshold was reached. Apart from the first purification, every purification step used Agencourt AMPure XP magnetic beads. Libraries were quantified by Qubit and checked on a TapeStation, with a main peak expected near 650 bp. Pooled libraries were sequenced on an Illumina MiSeq with v2 2x251 paired-end kits, typically giving about 0.95-2.2 million reads per sample. Each sample was pooled at 4 nM, and about 5-8% PhiX was included to help cluster recognition. The source study handled its data this way. Using tag matching that tolerated one base-pair mismatch, Decombinator assigned V and J genes to FASTQ reads that had been processed by Demultiplexor. UMIs were used by Collapsinator to correct both sequencing errors and frequency errors arising from PCR heterogeneity. CDR3Translator translated TCRs and extracted CDR3s from the conserved cysteine to the FGXG phenylalanine, flagging non-productive sequences. Repertoires were subsampled to equal numbers of UMI-defined TCRs before Gini, Shannon entropy and inverse Simpson indices were calculated. Clonotype abundance distributions were fitted to a power law by maximum likelihood within the linear range. When run on a single naive CD8 sample, MIGEC and the pipeline yielded similar UMI counts, similar unique TCR numbers and similar clonal distributions. In one analysis, naive TCRs also found in any memory subset of the same donor were removed from the naive repertoire. Repertoires were searched for approximately 7,000 CMV-associated CDR3 sequences compiled from VDJdb and a published dataset. Using fastp at Q25 and MiXCR, TCRdb reprocessed the public reads and kept productive beta chains. Every CDR3 protein is listed once, alongside the most common genes and DNA of its rows. The V and J calls, along with clone size, are taken from TCRdb and not from the paper's own processing. The sample records around 160,000 distinct CDR3 sequences, about 23% of which are singletons. The ten largest account for roughly 0.1% of the sample.

Separate amplification of TCR alpha and beta chain libraries was performed from the second PCR step onward. CMV status of each donor was established by measuring IFNgamma production from CD4+ T cells after fresh PBMCs were stimulated overnight with CMV viral lysate. Miltenyi beads were used first to positively select CD4 T cells, and CD8 T cells were then positively selected from the CD4-negative fraction. After staining for CD3, CD4, CD8, CD45RA, CD27 and a live/dead dye, cells were sorted on a BD Aria II into four subsets based on CD45RA and CD27. A few healthy volunteers provided blood, and each donor's sample was split into CD4 and CD8 T cells and then further divided into four differentiation subsets. About 110 ml of peripheral blood was collected from each donor, and PBMC were isolated from the blood using Ficoll-Paque PLUS density-gradient centrifugation. The sorted cells were lysed in RLT buffer, after which RNA was extracted using a Qiagen RNeasy kit and kept at -80 degrees C.

This record belongs to a study of naive and memory T cell subsets (dated by TCRdb to about 2017). Study-wide context: Sorted naive and memory T cell subsets from peripheral blood were analyzed in the study using a UMI-based, open-source pipeline for TCR alpha and beta sequencing. IgG serology results and the functional CMV T cell responses were in complete agreement. RNA was DNase-treated and reverse transcribed with TCR constant-region primers, mostly using SuperScript III.

Summary of the overall study and its limitations: RNA-based TCR counts may be influenced by expression changes linked to T cell activation and differentiation. Following error correction, more than 95% of naive TCR sequences occurred only once, which made naive abundance distributions much steeper than those of memory subsets. In both CD4 and CD8 cells, going from naive through CM, EM and EMRA, the Gini index went up while Shannon and inverse Simpson diversity went down. The repertoire findings for the naive and memory subsets could not be validated, as no ground truth was available. The abundance of TCRs followed a power law with an exponent that differed between naive and memory subsets yet stayed consistent across the three individuals. Each clonotype was defined as a single alpha or beta chain sequence rather than as a paired alpha/beta receptor. A few larger clonotypes were present in naive repertoires, particularly the CD8 repertoires, and these clonotypes were possibly memory cells re-expressing CD45RA.

The sequence derives from a human donor in good health. The material sequenced was naive CD4+ T cells from blood. The cell subset or site label of this sample denotes: naive T cells, CD45RA high CD27+.

The DNA sequence is given as TGTGCCAGCAGCTTTACAGAGACGTACAATGAGCAGTTCTTC. It codes for CASSFTETYNEQFF. This chain is built from TRBV13 and TRBJ2-1, with no reliable assignment of the D segment. The germline V gene (reference sequence) provides CDR1 PRHDT and CDR2 FYEKMQ. Trimming takes 3 bases from V and 4 bases from J, and the germline ends sit 10 bases apart. The CDR3 runs 14 amino acids, cysteine and phenylalanine included. Only the CDR3 portion is preserved as DNA: 42 bases, with reading frame beginning at the first base.